Reported below is one T cell receptor (beta chain). Primers used in a second PCR of about 7 to 12 cycles were a sample-barcoded 5' primer and a J-beta primer mix. Each cDNA molecule received a tag from a template-switch adaptor that had 12 random nucleotides. TCRdb processed the 5' RACE reads anew with MiXCR; each CDR3 protein has one entry. The sample consists of some 1.4 million distinct CDR3 sequences, roughly 40% of them appearing once. Staff drew approximately 9.7 milliliters of peripheral blood from each donor. In germline, CDR1 is DFQATT, CDR2 SNEGSKA (reference sequence). Between the trimmed V and J ends, which lost 7 bases and 2 bases, there was a span of 12 bases. The CDR3 spans 13 residues. These data belong to a study of blood T cells in healthy people across ages.

The source of this sequence is a woman aged 18-29 years in good health. The genes are TRBV20-1 and TRBJ2-1; D is unresolved. The source material was blood. In DNA form, the CDR3 reads TGCAGTGGAATAGAATCCGCCTACAATGAGCAGTTCTTC. Protein: CSGIESAYNEQFF.